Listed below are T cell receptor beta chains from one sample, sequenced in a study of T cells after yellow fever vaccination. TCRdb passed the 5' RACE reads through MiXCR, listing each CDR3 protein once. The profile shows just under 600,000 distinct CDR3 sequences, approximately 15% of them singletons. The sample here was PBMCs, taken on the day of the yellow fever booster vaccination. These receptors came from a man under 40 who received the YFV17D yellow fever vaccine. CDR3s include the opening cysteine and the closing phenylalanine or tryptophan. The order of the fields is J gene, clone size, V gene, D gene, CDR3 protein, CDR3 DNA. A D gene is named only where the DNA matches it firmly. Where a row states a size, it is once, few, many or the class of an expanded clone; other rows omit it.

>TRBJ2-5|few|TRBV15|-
CATSRVMGHLETQYF
TGTGCCACCAGCAGAGTAATGGGACATCTGGAGACCCAGTACTTC
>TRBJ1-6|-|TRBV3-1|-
CASSLGRNSPLHF
TGTGCCAGCAGCCTCGGTAGGAATTCACCCCTCCACTTT
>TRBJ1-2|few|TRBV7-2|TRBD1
CASSLVAGGNYGYTF
TGTGCCAGCAGCTTAGTTGCAGGGGGCAACTATGGCTACACCTTC
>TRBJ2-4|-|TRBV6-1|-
CASSIVKLAKNIQYF
TGTGCCAGCAGTATAGTGAAACTAGCCAAAAACATTCAGTACTTC
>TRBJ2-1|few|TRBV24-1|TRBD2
CATSDHPTSDRSYNEQFF
TGTGCCACCAGTGATCATCCGACTAGCGATCGGTCCTACAATGAGCAGTTCTTC
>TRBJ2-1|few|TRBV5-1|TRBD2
CASSLGRLARVNEQFF
TGCGCCAGCAGCTTGGGAAGACTAGCAAGGGTCAATGAGCAGTTCTTC
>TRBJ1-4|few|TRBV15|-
CATSNRTVVGEKLFF
TGTGCCACCAGCAATAGAACAGTCGTAGGTGAAAAACTGTTTTTT
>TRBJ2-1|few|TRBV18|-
CASSLTTGGGYNEQFF
TGTGCCAGCTCACTAACAACCGGGGGCGGCTACAATGAGCAGTTCTTC
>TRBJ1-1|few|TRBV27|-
CASSLWTDTEAFF
TGTGCCAGCAGTTTGTGGACAGACACTGAAGCTTTCTTT
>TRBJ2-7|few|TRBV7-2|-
CASSQGLAPNYEQYF
TGTGCCAGCAGCCAGGGGCTAGCGCCCAACTACGAGCAGTACTTC
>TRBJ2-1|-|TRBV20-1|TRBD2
CSAVRASGNYEQFF
TGCAGTGCCGTCCGGGCTAGCGGGAACTACGAGCAGTTCTTC
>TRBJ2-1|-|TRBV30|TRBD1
CASSRGTGGGNEQFF
TGTGCCTCGTCCCGAGGGACAGGGGGCGGGAATGAGCAGTTCTTC
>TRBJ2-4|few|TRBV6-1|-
CASRGASTQAKNIQYF
TGTGCCAGCAGAGGGGCAAGTACGCAGGCCAAAAACATTCAGTACTTC
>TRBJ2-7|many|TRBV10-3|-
CAISESTRTGEQYF
TGTGCCATCAGTGAGTCGACTCGGACTGGCGAGCAGTACTTC
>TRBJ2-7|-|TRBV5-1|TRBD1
CASSYYWTGAYEQYF
TGCGCCAGCAGCTACTATTGGACAGGGGCCTACGAGCAGTACTTC
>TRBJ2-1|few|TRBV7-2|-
CASRVDNEQFF
TGTGCCAGCCGTGTTGACAATGAGCAGTTCTTC
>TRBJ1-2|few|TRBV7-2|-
CASSLAQGIDYGYTF
TGTGCCAGCAGCTTGGCGCAAGGGATCGACTATGGCTACACCTTC
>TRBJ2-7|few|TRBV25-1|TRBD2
CASSKGLAGGLEQYF
TGTGCCAGCAGTAAGGGACTAGCGGGAGGGCTTGAGCAGTACTTC
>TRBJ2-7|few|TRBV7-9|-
CASSLEGVGEQYF
TGTGCCAGCAGCTTAGAAGGGGTCGGCGAGCAGTACTTC
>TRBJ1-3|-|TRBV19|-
CASATLISDGNTIYF
TGTGCCAGTGCTACCCTCATATCGGACGGAAACACCATATATTTT